Listed below are T cell receptor beta chains from one sample, sequenced in a study of T cell responses to AZD1222 COVID-19 vaccine. Method: immunoSEQ multiplex PCR; TCRdb's copy keeps in-frame clones and lacks some. The sample consists of over 95,000 clones, around nine tenths of them appearing once. The sample was peripheral blood, taken on day 0 of AZD1222 vaccination. These receptors all come from an adult in good health. CDR3s include the opening cysteine and the closing phenylalanine or tryptophan. A D gene is named only where the DNA matches it firmly. Only part of the rows carry a size: once, few, many, or a class if the clone is expanded.

TRBV5-1	TRBJ1-1	few	.	CASRSGGGEMHTEAFF	TGCGCCAGCAGATCAGGAGGAGGGGAGATGCACACTGAAGCTTTCTTT
TRBV15	TRBJ1-2	.	TRBD1	CATSTGQGSGYTF	TGTGCCACCAGCACGGGACAGGGGTCTGGCTACACCTTC
TRBV7-9	TRBJ1-5	.	.	CASSVGNQPQHF	TGTGCCAGCAGCGTAGGAAATCAGCCCCAGCATTTT
TRBV15	TRBJ2-7	.	.	CATSRDYSTNEQYF	TGTGCCACCAGCAGAGATTACAGTACCAACGAGCAGTACTTC
TRBV21-1	TRBJ2-3	.	.	CASRKPRGPKDTQYF	TGTGCCAGCAGGAAACCCAGGGGACCCAAGGATACGCAGTATTTT
TRBV30	TRBJ2-3	few	.	CAWSVGPDTQYF	TGTGCCTGGAGTGTAGGTCCAGATACGCAGTATTTT
TRBV21-1	TRBJ2-1	.	.	CASSKVVSYNEQFF	TGTGCCAGCAGCAAAGTGGTTAGCTACAATGAGCAGTTCTTC
TRBV3-1/TRBV3-2	TRBJ1-2	.	.	CASSPLAVSQSNYGYTF	TGTGCCAGCAGCCCCCTGGCGGTGAGCCAGAGTAACTATGGCTACACCTTC
TRBV28	TRBJ1-2	.	.	CASTSSGNYGYTF	TGTGCCAGCACGTCTAGCGGTAACTATGGCTACACCTTC
TRBV5-8	TRBJ1-5	medium-sized	TRBD1	CASSSETGRSNQPQHF	TGTGCCAGCAGCTCCGAGACAGGGAGAAGCAATCAGCCCCAGCATTTT
TRBV10-3	TRBJ1-5	.	.	CAISESVTRGSQHF	TGTGCCATCAGTGAGTCGGTCACTAGAGGGTCCCAGCATTTT
TRBV9	TRBJ1-4	.	TRBD1	CASSPIRTGGGLGPEKLFF	TGTGCCAGCAGCCCTATCCGGACAGGGGGAGGATTAGGGCCTGAAAAACTGTTTTTT
TRBV5-1	TRBJ2-2	.	TRBD2	CASSSGTSGNTGELFF	TGCGCCAGCAGCTCCGGGACTAGCGGCAACACCGGGGAGCTGTTTTTT
TRBV2	TRBJ1-2	.	.	CASSEAIRGQVHGYTF	TGTGCCAGCAGTGAAGCAATTAGGGGCCAGGTACATGGCTACACCTTC
TRBV6-5	TRBJ1-1	few	.	CASSYGESVEAFF	TGTGCCAGCAGTTATGGGGAGTCGGTTGAAGCTTTCTTT
TRBV7-3	TRBJ1-6	.	.	CASSLIRDSPLHF	TGTGCCAGCAGCTTAATTCGTGATTCACCCCTCCACTTT
TRBV5-6	TRBJ1-6	.	.	CASSTARMGLDFYPPLHF	TGTGCCAGCAGCACCGCTAGGATGGGGCTTGATTTCTATCCACCCCTCCACTTT
TRBV24-1	TRBJ1-1	.	.	CATSDLAGAFF	TGTGCCACCAGTGATTTAGCCGGAGCTTTCTTT
TRBV7-2	TRBJ2-7	.	.	CASSSDISSYEQYF	TGTGCCAGCAGCTCCGACATTAGCTCCTACGAGCAGTACTTC
TRBV9	TRBJ2-3	.	.	CASSALGSTDTQYF	TGTGCCAGCAGCGCGCTGGGGAGCACAGATACGCAGTATTTT
TRBV16	TRBJ1-5	few	TRBD1	CASSHSDRGLGNQPQHF	TGTGCCAGCAGCCACTCGGACAGGGGGCTTGGAAATCAGCCCCAGCATTTT
TRBV7-2	TRBJ2-3	.	TRBD2	CASSSEREGRTQYF	TGTGCCAGCAGCTCCGAGCGGGAGGGCCGTACGCAGTATTTT
TRBV9	TRBJ2-1	.	TRBD2	CASSVATGGRHGEQFF	TGTGCCAGCAGCGTAGCTACGGGCGGGAGGCACGGTGAGCAGTTCTTC
TRBV29-1	TRBJ1-2	.	.	CSVFGFHGYTF	TGCAGCGTTTTTGGTTTTCATGGCTACACCTTC
TRBV20-1	TRBJ1-1	.	.	CSASPGATEAFF	TGCAGTGCTAGTCCCGGGGCAACTGAAGCTTTCTTT
TRBV2	TRBJ1-5	.	.	CASTPRLAQPQHF	TGTGCCAGCACTCCTCGCTTGGCTCAGCCCCAGCATTTT
TRBV5-6	TRBJ2-1	once	TRBD2	CASSSTSGIIDEQFF	TGTGCCAGCAGCTCGACTAGCGGGATTATCGATGAGCAGTTCTTC
TRBV7-2	TRBJ2-3	.	.	CASSLDFGTDTQYF	TGTGCCAGCAGCTTAGACTTTGGCACAGATACGCAGTATTTT
TRBV12-3/TRBV12-4	TRBJ1-1	.	TRBD1	CASSTTGRAEAFF	TGTGCCAGCAGTACGACAGGGAGGGCCGAAGCTTTCTTT
TRBV6-2/TRBV6-3	TRBJ1-2	.	.	CASSYEDRLYGYTF	TGTGCCAGCAGTTACGAGGACAGACTCTATGGCTACACCTTC
TRBV2	TRBJ2-7	.	.	CASRRQAPDEQYF	TGTGCCAGCAGACGACAGGCGCCGGACGAGCAGTACTTC
TRBV2	TRBJ1-2	.	.	CASSAGQDYGYTF	TGTGCCAGCAGTGCCGGGCAGGACTATGGCTACACCTTC
TRBV7-9	TRBJ1-2	.	.	CASSSDSNYGYTF	TGTGCCAGCAGCTCGGACTCTAACTATGGCTACACCTTC
TRBV18	TRBJ2-5	.	TRBD2	CASSPLTSGRISQETQYF	TGTGCCAGCTCACCGTTGACTAGCGGGAGGATTTCCCAAGAGACCCAGTACTTC
TRBV9	TRBJ2-1	.	.	CASSGLVSGEQFF	TGTGCCAGCAGCGGCCTCGTTAGCGGTGAGCAGTTCTTC